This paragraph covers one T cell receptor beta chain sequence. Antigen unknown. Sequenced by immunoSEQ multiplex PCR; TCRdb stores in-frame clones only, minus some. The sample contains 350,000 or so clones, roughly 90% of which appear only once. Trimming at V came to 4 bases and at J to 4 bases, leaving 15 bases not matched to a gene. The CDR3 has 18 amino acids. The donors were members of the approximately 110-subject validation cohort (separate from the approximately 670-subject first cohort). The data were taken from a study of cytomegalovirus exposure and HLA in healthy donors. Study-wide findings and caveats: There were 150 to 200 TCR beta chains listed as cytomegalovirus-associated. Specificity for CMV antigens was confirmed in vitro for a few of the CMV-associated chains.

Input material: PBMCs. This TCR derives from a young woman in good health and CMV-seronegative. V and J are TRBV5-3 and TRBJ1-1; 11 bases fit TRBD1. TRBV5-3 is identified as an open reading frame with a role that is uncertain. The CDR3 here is CARSGEDRGPLTSTEAFF. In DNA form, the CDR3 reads TGTGCCAGAAGCGGGGAGGACAGGGGGCCTCTGACCTCCACTGAAGCTTTCTTT.